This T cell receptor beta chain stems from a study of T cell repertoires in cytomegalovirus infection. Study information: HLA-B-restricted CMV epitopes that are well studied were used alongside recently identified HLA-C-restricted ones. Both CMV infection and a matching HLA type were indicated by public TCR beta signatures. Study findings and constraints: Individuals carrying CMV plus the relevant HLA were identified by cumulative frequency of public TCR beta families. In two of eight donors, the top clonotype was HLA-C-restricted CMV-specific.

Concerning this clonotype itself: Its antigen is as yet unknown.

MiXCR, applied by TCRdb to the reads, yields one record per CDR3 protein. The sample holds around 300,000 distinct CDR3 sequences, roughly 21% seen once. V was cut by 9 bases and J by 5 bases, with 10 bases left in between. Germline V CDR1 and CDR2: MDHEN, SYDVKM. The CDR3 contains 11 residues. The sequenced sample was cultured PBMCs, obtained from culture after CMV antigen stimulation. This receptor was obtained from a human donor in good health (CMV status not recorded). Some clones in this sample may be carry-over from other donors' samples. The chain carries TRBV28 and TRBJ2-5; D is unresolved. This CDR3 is CASLDRETQYF. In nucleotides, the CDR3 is TGTGCCAGTCTTGATAGGGAGACCCAGTACTTC.